This T cell receptor beta chain was observed in a study of T cell repertoires in ileal Crohn's disease. General study findings and limits: Clonal expansions were more frequent in active smokers than non-smokers at surgery.

The time point: neoterminal ileum biopsy at postoperative endoscopy, about 6 months after surgery. Generated by immunoSEQ multiplex PCR, the TCRdb table keeps only in-frame clones and is missing some. Among some 3,000 clones listed, about 88% were seen once. There are 14 residues in the CDR3. CDR1 is PRHDT and CDR2 is FYEKMQ in the germline V gene (reference sequence). Trimming cost V 5 bases and J 4 bases, with 15 bases left between them. With respect to this clone: The antigen is not known.

The specimen was ileal tissue. The source is an adult with Crohn's disease. This chain connects TRBV13 to TRBJ2-7; tentatively, D is TRBD1 or TRBD2 (5 bases each). For the CDR3, the DNA is TGTGCCAGCAGCCCTGCGAGGGGTTTGTACGAGCAGTACTTC. As protein: CASSPARGLYEQYF. Variable domain in full (rest from reference TRBV13 and TRBJ2-7): AAGVIQSPRHLIKEKRETATLKCYPIPRHDTVYWYQQGPGQDPQFLISFYEKMQSDKGSIPDRFSAQQFSDYHSELNMSSLELGDSALYFCASSPARGLYEQYFGPGTRLTVT.